This T cell receptor beta chain was recovered during a study of blood T cell repertoires in COVID-19. Trimming at V came to 3 bases and at J to 4 bases, leaving 7 bases not matched to a gene. Germline V lookup: CDR1 SEHNR, CDR2 FQNEAQ (reference sequence). This CDR3 is built from 15 residues. Under the authors' procedure: Reference gene primers were amplified, and this amplification served to estimate nucleated cell counts. This table comes from immunoSEQ multiplex PCR, and its TCRdb copy is limited to in-frame clones, with some not included. V, J and clone size derive from that table, while D and trimming were established from the DNA sequence. The table has 350,000 to 550,000 clones, 70% to 90% seen once; the top ten hold around 1.8%.

Material for sequencing was PBMCs or T cells enriched from blood (not recorded which). The receptor was derived from a woman aged 18-30 years with acute COVID-19. The rearrangement uses TRBV7-9 and TRBJ2-7; 9 bases are shared with TRBD2. This CDR3 is CASSFKRGASYEQYF. The CDR3 nucleotides read TGTGCCAGCAGCTTTAAGCGGGGGGCGAGTTACGAGCAGTACTTC.